This entry concerns a single T cell receptor (beta chain). It was during active infection that Seattle patients were enrolled and then longitudinally followed. The sample originates from a study of blood T cell repertoires in COVID-19. Study overall: Sites across the United States, Italy and Spain contributed samples from acute and convalescent COVID-19.

Germline V CDR1 and CDR2: SGHAT, FQNNGV. With 5 bases removed from V and 2 bases from J, the gap between germline ends came to 13 bases. This CDR3 contains 15 residues. The authors' processing: By means of reference gene primer amplification, nucleated cell counts were estimated. Sequencing used immunoSEQ multiplex PCR; TCRdb keeps in-frame clones, though not all of them. The V and J calls and clone size were taken over from that table, and D and trimming were inferred from the DNA. The repertoire consists of approximately 290,000 clones, with approximately 89% occurring once and the leading ten covering 2.2%.

This sequence originates from a woman aged 25-40 years with COVID-19, enrolled during active disease. The gene calls are TRBV11-2 and TRBJ1-3; weak D call: TRBD1 (6 bases). The sample comprised peripheral blood. For the CDR3, the DNA is TGTGCCAGCAGCCCGACCGGACAGCCTGGAAACACCATATATTTT. It is translated as CASSPTGQPGNTIYF.